This TCR beta chain originates from a study of CD8 T cells in Susac syndrome. Peripheral blood CD8+ and CD4+ T cells were profiled by TCR beta sequencing. FACS was used to enrich TEMRA cells, whereas the CD8+ and CD4+ T cells were obtained by negative isolation. Reverse transcription of about 0.45 to 1 ug RNA was carried out with random hexamers. Multiplex PCR with immunoSEQ amplified the TCR beta CDR3 across 54 Vbeta and 13 Jbeta. TCRdb called the immunoSEQ multiplex PCR reads again in MiXCR, with one record for every CDR3 protein. Of roughly 130,000 distinct CDR3 sequences listed, 85% to 95% are singletons. The ends were cut back, 2 bases at V and 3 bases at J, with 12 bases in the middle. The CDR3 contains 14 residues. CDR1 DFQATT and CDR2 SNEGSKA come from the germline V gene (reference sequence).

What was sequenced was CD4+ T cells from PBMCs. This rearrangement joins TRBV20-1 to TRBJ2-3, with TRBD2 as a possible D gene (6 bases). The receptor's source is a human donor with multiple sclerosis. The CDR3 DNA reads as TGCAGTGCTAGAAACTGGAGGGGTACAGATACGCAGTATTTT. The encoded protein is CSARNWRGTDTQYF.